A single sample is the source of the 18 T cell receptor beta chains below, sequenced in a study of blood T cells in healthy people across ages. The authors ran a second PCR of roughly 6 to 12 cycles using a sample-barcoded 5' primer and a J-beta primer mix. Via MiXCR, TCRdb re-called the 5' RACE reads, giving one row per CDR3 protein. Of roughly 1.9 million distinct CDR3 sequences listed, 30% to 40% are singletons. Sequencing used blood. All receptors come from a human donor in good health.

This chain uses TRBV19 with TRBJ2-2, with a possible D match to TRBD1 (6 bases). The CDR3 extends over 14 amino acids. Germline V gene data show CDR1 as LNHDA and CDR2 as SQIVND (reference sequence). V was pared by 7 bases and J by 7 bases, with 16 bases between. The chain's CDR3 is CASKGGNIIGELFF. The CDR3 DNA sequence: TGTGCCAGTAAAGGGGGTAATATCATCGGGGAGCTGTTTTTT. The full variable domain, rest sourced from reference TRBV19 and TRBJ2-2, is DGGITQSPKYLFRKEGQNVTLSCEQNLNHDAMYWYRQDPGQGLRLIYYSQIVNDFQKGDIAEGYSVSREKKESFPLTVTSAQKNPTAFYLCASKGGNIIGELFFGEGSRLTVL.

This chain links TRBV27 with TRBJ2-1, with 9 bases matching TRBD1. In germline, CDR1 is MNHEY, CDR2 SMNVEV (reference sequence). The ends lost 10 bases at V and 11 bases at J; junction bases unmatched: 12. CDR3 size: 13 residues. For the CDR3, the DNA is TGTGCCACGAGGACAGGGGTTGAAATAAAGCAGTTCTTC. Translation: CATRTGVEIKQFF.

The chain combines TRBV12-3 or TRBV12-4 with TRBJ1-2; D might be TRBD1 (6 bases). V was trimmed by 7 bases and J by 4 bases, leaving 16 bases between them. The CDR3 runs to 14 residues. CDR3 residues: CASTPLGGGYGYTF. CDR3 coding DNA: TGTGCCAGCACCCCACTAGGGGGTGGCTATGGCTACACCTTC.

This clonotype was found many times. The genes are TRBV5-5 and TRBJ2-7; 8 bases match TRBD1. Germline V gene sequence: CDR1 SGHKS, CDR2 YYEKEE (reference sequence). The CDR3 is made up of 15 amino acids. The V segment lost 4 bases and the J segment 0 bases; nucleotides outside the gene matches: 6. The CDR3 sequence is CASSIGQGYSYEQYF. The CDR3 DNA is TGTGCCAGCAGCATCGGACAGGGTTACTCCTACGAGCAGTACTTC. The variable domain in full, with the rest retrieved from reference TRBV5-5 and TRBJ2-7, is DAGVTQSPTHLIKTRGQQVTLRCSPISGHKSVSWYQQVLGQGPQFIFQYYEKEERGRGNFPDRFSARQFPNYSSELNVNALLLGDSALYLCASSIGQGYSYEQYFGPGTRLTVT.

Ten or more counts support this clonotype. The chain is built from TRBV29-1 and TRBJ1-2; tentative D call: TRBD1 (5 bases). In germline, CDR1 is SQVTM, CDR2 ANQGSEA. The CDR3 covers 12 residues. Trimming took off 3 bases at V and 1 base at J, with 6 bases between the two ends. CDR3 amino acids: CSVDRVNYGYTF. CDR3 coding DNA: TGCAGCGTTGACAGGGTTAACTATGGCTACACCTTC.

This clonotype occurred once. The J gene is TRBJ1-1, the V gene TRBV9; possible D gene TRBD1, 6 bases. The germline V gene encodes CDR1 SGDLS and CDR2 YYNGEE. The CDR3 is made up of 14 amino acids. V was cut by 0 bases and J by 7 bases, with 13 bases left in between. The CDR3 reads CASSVGGGTDEAFF. CDR3 bases: TGTGCCAGCAGCGTAGGGGGGGGCACCGATGAAGCTTTCTTT.

In its sample, this clonotype was seen a few times. The chain carries TRBV12-3 or TRBV12-4 and TRBJ1-6, with a possible D match to TRBD1 (5 bases). Trimming removed 4 bases at V and 7 bases at J, with 17 bases between. The length of the CDR3 is 16 residues. The CDR3 sequence: CASSWDGGAANSPLHF. In nucleotides, the CDR3 is TGTGCCAGCAGTTGGGACGGAGGGGCAGCCAATTCACCCCTCCACTTT.

This clonotype occurred a few times. This chain joins TRBV13 and TRBJ1-2, with 7 positions matching TRBD1. This CDR3 contains 17 residues. With 6 bases clipped from V and 6 bases from J, the junction kept 19 bases outside the gene matches. Germline values: CDR1 PRHDT, CDR2 FYEKMQ (reference sequence). CDR3 in amino acids: CASRAGSPGQKANGYTF. DNA for the CDR3: TGTGCCAGCAGGGCAGGGTCTCCGGGACAGAAGGCGAATGGCTACACCTTC.

The chain employs TRBV6-7 and TRBJ2-5; a weak D match, TRBD2 (6 bases). TRBV6-7 is classed as an ORF, of uncertain function. The CDR3 totals 17 residues. With 2 bases removed from V and 3 bases from J, the gap between germline ends came to 19 bases. CDR3 sequence reads: CASSYPGRAEGEETQYF. For the CDR3, the DNA is TGTGCCAGCAGTTACCCAGGACGAGCGGAGGGCGAAGAGACCCAGTACTTC.

The chain employs TRBV7-2 and TRBJ1-4; no definite D call. The V end was cut by 1 base, the J end by 3 bases, with 12 bases between. The CDR3 is 16 amino acids. Germline V gives CDR1 SGHTA, CDR2 FQGNSA. The CDR3 DNA reads as TGTGCCAGCAGCTTAGGGGCCCCCGGCGCTAATGAAAAACTGTTTTTT. Protein sequence: CASSLGAPGANEKLFF.

This clonotype was seen only a few times. The chain joins TRBV3-1 to TRBJ2-3; D unresolved. The germline V gene encodes CDR1 LGHDT and CDR2 YNNKEL (reference sequence). This CDR3 has 15 amino acids. The V and J ends lost 4 bases and 0 bases respectively, with 11 bases between them. The CDR3 bases are TGTGCCAGCAGCCGACAAGCTTCTAGCACAGATACGCAGTATTTT. Translation: CASSRQASSTDTQYF.

This clonotype appeared a few times. The CDR3 DNA reads TGTGCCACCAGCACAACAGGCAAAGAGCAGTTCTTC. Translating it yields CATSTTGKEQFF. The chain employs TRBV15 and TRBJ2-1; maybe TRBD1 (5 bases). There are 12 residues in the CDR3. The V gene's germline CDR1 is LNHNV and CDR2 YYDKDF (reference sequence). The V end was cut by 4 bases, the J end by 10 bases, with 11 bases between.

There are a few counts of this clonotype. V is TRBV30 and J is TRBJ1-1; D gene ambiguous. Trimming removed 3 bases from V and 8 bases from J, with 10 bases in between. The germline gives CDR1 GTSNPN, CDR2 SVGIG (reference sequence). The CDR3 is made up of 11 amino acids. The CDR3 DNA reads as TGTGCCTGGAGCCTTCCTAAGGAAGCTTTCTTT. It specifies CAWSLPKEAFF. Together with reference TRBV30 and TRBJ1-1, the CDR3 gives the full variable domain: SQTIHQWPATLVQPVGSPLSLECTVEGTSNPNLYWYRQAAGRGLQLLFYSVGIGQISSEVPQNLSASRPQDRQFILSSKKLLLSDSGFYLCAWSLPKEAFFGQGTRLTVV.

This CDR3 is CASSSGGNQYF. The CDR3 DNA is TGCGCCAGCAGTTCCGGGGGGAACCAGTACTTC. The chain combines TRBV10-2 with TRBJ2-5; 7 bases match TRBD2. The CDR3 sequence is 11 residues long. Germline V gives CDR1 WSHSY, CDR2 SAAADI. After removal of 5 bases from V and 10 bases from J, the junction contained 4 bases not matched to a gene.

Points on this clonotype: Its ends do not fully match the called genes, so a read error is possible. The rearrangement links TRBV7-7 to TRBJ1-5; no firm D call. From germline, CDR1 is SSHAT and CDR2 FNYEAQ (reference sequence). The CDR3 is made up of 10 amino acids. The DNA for the CDR3 is TGTGCTAGCAGCTGTGAGCCCCAGCATTTT. This sequence encodes CASSCEPQHF. Looking up the rest from reference TRBV7-7 and TRBJ1-5 gives the full variable domain: GAGVSQSPRYKVTKRGQDVTLRCDPISSHATLYWYQQALGQGPEFLTYFNYEAQPDKSGLPSDRFSAERPEGSISTLTIQRTEQRDSAMYRCASSCEPQHFGDGTRLSIL.

A few counts support this clonotype. The chain joins TRBV11-2 to TRBJ2-5, with a tentative D call TRBD1 (5 bases). Germline loops: CDR1 SGHAT, CDR2 FQNNGV. This CDR3 contains 16 residues. V dropped 1 base and J dropped 0 bases, with 12 bases sitting between them. CDR3 amino acids: CASSLVGQSDQETQYF. Here the CDR3 DNA reads TGTGCCAGCAGCTTAGTGGGGCAATCGGACCAAGAGACCCAGTACTTC.

V gene TRBV7-9 combines with J gene TRBJ2-4; TRBD1 agrees at 7 bases. The junction had 5 bases not matched to a gene; V was cut back by 2 bases and J by 7 bases. The germline CDR1 and CDR2 sequences are SEHNR and FQNEAQ (reference sequence). This CDR3 is built from 14 residues. Here the CDR3 DNA reads TGTGCCAGCAGCTTACCGACAGGGTGGAACATTCAGTACTTC. This encodes CASSLPTGWNIQYF.

At least ten counts were recorded for this clonotype. The V call is TRBV20-1, the J call TRBJ2-5, with D possibly matching TRBD1 (7 bases). The DNA end is more similar to TRBJ2-7, so the J call may be wrong. This CDR3 has 13 residues. Per the germline V gene, CDR1 is DFQATT and CDR2 is SNEGSKA (reference sequence). The DNA for the CDR3 is TGCGGCGGCGGGACAGCGAGCCTCTACGAGCAGTACTTC. This translates into CGGGTASLYEQYF.